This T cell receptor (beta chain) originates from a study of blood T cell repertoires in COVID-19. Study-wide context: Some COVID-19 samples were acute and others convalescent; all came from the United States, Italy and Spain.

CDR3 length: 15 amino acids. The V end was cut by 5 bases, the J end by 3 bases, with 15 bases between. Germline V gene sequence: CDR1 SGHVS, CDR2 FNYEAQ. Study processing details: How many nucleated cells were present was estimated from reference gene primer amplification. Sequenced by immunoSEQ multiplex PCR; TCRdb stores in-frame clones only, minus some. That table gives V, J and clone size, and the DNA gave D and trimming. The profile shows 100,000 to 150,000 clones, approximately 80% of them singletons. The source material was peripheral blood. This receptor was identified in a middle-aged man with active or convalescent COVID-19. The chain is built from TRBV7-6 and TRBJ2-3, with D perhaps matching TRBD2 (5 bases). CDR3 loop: CASSPPLARTDTQYF. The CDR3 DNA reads TGTGCCAGCAGCCCCCCCCTAGCCAGGACAGATACGCAGTATTTT.